This T cell receptor beta chain was found in a study of vaccination and CD4 T cells after COVID-19. Study as a whole: Overlapping spike peptides of SARS-CoV-2, HCoV-NL63, HCoV-OC43 and HCoV-229E were used, and cells were stimulated with them.

Sequenced with the Oncomine TCR Beta short-read assay was DNA taken from cultured CD4+ T cells. In TCRdb, the PCR reads were re-called with MiXCR into one record per CDR3 protein. The sample yields more than 20,000 distinct CDR3 sequences, roughly 70% seen once. V was shortened by 5 bases and J by 1 base, with 15 bases between the two germline ends. Germline loops: CDR1 SGHRS, CDR2 YFSETQ. CDR3 length equals 15 residues. As concerns this clonotype: What it recognizes is unknown.

Treatment denoted: roughly 11-day PBMC culture with coronavirus spike peptide pools or control peptides (ViraFEST assay). The TCR comes from a human donor who had recovered from COVID-19. The chain couples TRBV5-1 to TRBJ1-1; D is unclear. The sequenced sample consisted of CD4+ T cells from blood, cultured in vitro. The CDR3 DNA is TGCGCCAGCAGTTTTTGGGGAAGTAGGAACACTGAAGCTTTCTTT. This gives the protein CASSFWGSRNTEAFF.